This T cell receptor beta chain was sequenced for a study of T-cell memory formation after mild COVID-19. Study observations and caveats: Pre-infection memory contained some responding clones, which suggested that cross-reactive memory had joined. The CD4+ clones that contracted clustered mainly within CM and EM, and the CD8+ clones concentrated in EMRA. Clonal second-wave expansions that peaked on day 37 had unconfirmed SARS-CoV-2 specificity.

Trimming at V came to 4 bases and at J to 5 bases, leaving 2 bases not matched to a gene. The CDR3 runs 13 residues. Per the germline V gene, CDR1 is SGHNT and CDR2 is YYREEE (reference sequence). Details on this clonotype: What it binds is unknown.

5'RACE, which relied on constant-segment primers, yielded TCR alpha and TCR beta cDNA libraries carrying sample barcodes and UMIs. From the 5' RACE reads, TCRdb called clonotypes with MiXCR, one entry per CDR3 protein. The table records under 35,000 distinct CDR3 sequences, about 16% of them present only once. Sample: PBMCs or a T cell subset sorted from them (not recorded which). The V and J genes are TRBV5-4 and TRBJ1-1, with 10 bases identical to TRBD1. The receptor was isolated from an adult who had mild COVID-19 (a few samples of this study predate the infection). Cell type and time point are not known. The CDR3 DNA follows: TGTGCCAGCAGCCGGGACAGGGGTACTGAAGCTTTCTTT. Residues: CASSRDRGTEAFF.